Following are 26 T cell receptor beta chains from one sample sequenced in a study of PD-L1 blockade in urothelial cancer. Specified time point: peripheral blood 6 weeks after treatment start. The assay was immunoSEQ multiplex PCR, and TCRdb's table has in-frame clones only and misses some. The profile shows 95,000 to 130,000 clones, roughly 89% of them singletons. The material sequenced was PBMCs, taken around atezolizumab (anti-PD-L1) treatment. These receptors were obtained from a man aged 55-75 years with urothelial cancer.

On this clone itself: The junction does not match germline at one end; this may be a read error. The V gene is TRBV5-4, the J gene TRBJ2-6; TRBD1 aligns across 9 bases. The V gene's germline CDR1 is SGHNT and CDR2 YYREEE (reference sequence). This CDR3 is 17 amino acids long. The CDR3 protein is CASNLGGTGTGANVLTF. The CDR3 DNA reads as TGTGCCAGCAACTTGGGGGGGACAGGGACCGGGGCCAACGTCCTGACTTTC.

The CDR3 is CAWSSTSGTDSTDTQYF. The CDR3 DNA reads as TGTGCCTGGAGTTCTACTTCCGGGACAGACAGCACAGATACGCAGTATTTT. The gene calls are TRBV30 and TRBJ2-3, with 7 bases that match TRBD1. V trimming: 2 bases; J trimming: 0 bases; junction bases outside the gene matches: 11. Germline values: CDR1 GTSNPN, CDR2 SVGIG (reference sequence). The CDR3 is 17 amino acids.

The rearrangement uses TRBV20-1 and TRBJ2-1, with TRBD2 matching 7 bases. The ends lost 8 bases at V and 4 bases at J; junction bases unmatched: 2. CDR1 DFQATT and CDR2 SNEGSKA come from the germline V gene (reference sequence). This CDR3 region has 11 residues. DNA of the CDR3: TGCAGTAGCGGGGAGTACAATGAGCAGTTCTTC. Its protein is CSSGEYNEQFF.

The chain joins TRBV27 to TRBJ2-7; TRBD2 matches 11 bases. The CDR3 consists of 16 residues. The V gene's germline CDR1 is MNHEY and CDR2 SMNVEV (reference sequence). Trimming took 4 bases from V and 4 from J; bases not matched to a gene: 9. DNA of the CDR3: TGTGCCAGCAGTTCCTATACTAGCGGGGGAGGATACGAGCAGTACTTC. Its protein product is CASSSYTSGGGYEQYF.

The gene calls are TRBV28 and TRBJ1-2; TRBD1 is a possible D gene (6 bases). With 6 bases removed from V and 7 bases from J, the gap between germline ends came to 18 bases. CDR3 size: 14 residues. Per the germline V gene, CDR1 is MDHEN and CDR2 is SYDVKM. The CDR3 protein is CASRAGGADSGYTF. CDR3 nucleotides: TGTGCCAGCAGAGCGGGGGGCGCGGATTCTGGCTACACCTTC.

The genes are TRBV6-5 and TRBJ1-5; 7 nucleotides line up with TRBD1. This CDR3 has 14 residues. V dropped 5 bases and J dropped 5; count of bases not matched to a gene: 6. Germline V gene lookup returns CDR1 MNHEY and CDR2 SVGAGI. The CDR3 bases are TGTGCCAGCAGTCTACAGGGGCGGGATCAGCCCCAGCATTTT. It translates to CASSLQGRDQPQHF.

The CDR3 coding sequence is TGTGCCAGCCGGGGAGAAGGGGGGGCGGGTAATGAAAAACTGTTTTTT. It yields the protein CASRGEGGAGNEKLFF. The V and J genes are TRBV27 and TRBJ1-4, with a tentative D call TRBD1 (6 bases). Trimming removed 8 bases at V and 4 bases at J, with 20 bases between. Germline V gene sequence: CDR1 MNHEY, CDR2 SMNVEV (reference sequence). The CDR3 is 16 amino acids.

V and J are TRBV28 and TRBJ2-7, with D possibly matching TRBD1 (5 bases). The germline V gene encodes CDR1 MDHEN and CDR2 SYDVKM. The germline V and J ends were trimmed by 3 bases and 7 bases, with 19 bases remaining between them. The CDR3 contains 15 residues. The CDR3 loop reads CASSLGRTDLGEQYF. CDR3 nucleotides: TGTGCCAGCAGTTTGGGGCGGACCGATCTCGGGGAGCAGTACTTC.

The V and J genes are TRBV5-8 and TRBJ2-2, with D perhaps TRBD2 (5 bases). CDR3 length equals 14 residues. V was pared by 2 bases and J by 2 bases, with 7 bases between. Per the germline V gene, CDR1 is SGHTS and CDR2 is YDEGEE. The CDR3 loop reads CASSFEGNTGELFF. Here the CDR3 DNA reads TGTGCCAGCAGCTTCGAGGGAAACACCGGGGAGCTGTTTTTT. The full variable domain, rest sourced from reference TRBV5-8 and TRBJ2-2, is EAGVTQSPTHLIKTRGQQATLRCSPISGHTSVYWYQQALGLGLQFLLWYDEGEERNRGNFPPRFSGRQFPNYSSELNVNALELEDSALYLCASSFEGNTGELFFGEGSRLTVL.

This clone has a handful of counts. This chain uses TRBV25-1 with TRBJ1-2; the match to TRBD1 covers 9 bases. V shed 8 bases, J shed 2 bases, and the junction held 6 bases outside the gene matches. Germline lookup yields CDR1 MGHDK and CDR2 SYGVNS. There are 14 residues in the CDR3. CDR3: CASSPGQGNYGYTF. Here the CDR3 DNA reads TGTGCCAGCTCCCCGGGACAGGGAAACTATGGCTACACCTTC.

The chain uses TRBV9 and TRBJ1-3; perhaps TRBD1 as D (5 bases). Trimming pared 0 bases from V and 4 bases from J, leaving 11 bases between. CDR1 and CDR2 from the germline V gene are SGDLS and YYNGEE. This CDR3 spans 15 amino acids. The DNA of the CDR3 is TGTGCCAGCAGCGTAGGGGCAGGGATCGGAAACACCATATATTTT. Encoded protein: CASSVGAGIGNTIYF.

This clone was detected only once. The rearrangement joins TRBV14 to TRBJ2-5; 12 positions match TRBD2. Germline assignment: CDR1 SGHDN and CDR2 FVKESK. The V gene end was trimmed by 4 bases and the J gene end by 3 bases; junction bases not matched to a gene: 15. This CDR3 comprises 19 residues. CDR3 region: CASSLLVGLAGKVEETQYF. As DNA, the CDR3 is TGTGCCAGCAGCCTACTAGTCGGACTAGCGGGGAAGGTGGAAGAGACCCAGTACTTC.

V and J are TRBV7-2 and TRBJ2-5; 12 positions agree with TRBD2. The ends lost 4 bases at V and 5 bases at J; junction bases unmatched: 5. The germline V gene has CDR1 SGHTA and CDR2 FQGNSA. The CDR3 has 15 residues. The CDR3 DNA reads TGTGCCAGCAGCTCAACTAGCGGGGGGTGGGAGACCCAGTACTTC. Translating it yields CASSSTSGGWETQYF.

This clone was seen just once. V and J are TRBV7-3 and TRBJ2-7; 9 nucleotides agree with TRBD1. V lost 5 bases to trimming and J lost 12 bases; unmatched junction nucleotides: 5. The CDR3 contains 11 residues. Looked up from germline, CDR1 is SGHTA and CDR2 is FQGTGA. CDR3 sequence: CASSQRGQGYF. The CDR3 bases are TGTGCCAGCAGCCAGAGGGGACAGGGGTACTTC.

The chain joins TRBV2 to TRBJ1-1, with a possible D match to TRBD1 (6 bases). CDR1 and CDR2 (germline): SNHLY, FYNNEI. The length of the CDR3 is 13 residues. V shed 6 bases and J shed 2 bases, with 10 bases lying between them. Here the CDR3 DNA reads TGTGCCAGCAGGGTCAGGGGTAACACTGAAGCTTTCTTT. Encoded protein: CASRVRGNTEAFF.

The chain couples TRBV5-1 to TRBJ2-5, with a weak D call TRBD2 (6 bases). The CDR3 is made up of 12 amino acids. The V end lost 4 bases, the J end lost 5 bases, and 9 bases lay between the germline ends. The germline gives CDR1 SGHRS, CDR2 YFSETQ. The CDR3 DNA is TGCGCCAGCAGCCTCCGGGGGGAGACCCAGTACTTC. Its protein is CASSLRGETQYF.

The CDR3 sequence is CASSRRQGAETQYF. The CDR3, as DNA: TGTGCCAGCAGTCGCCGACAGGGGGCGGAGACCCAGTACTTC. The chain is built from TRBV28 and TRBJ2-5; TRBD1 matches at 10 bases. The trim removed 5 bases at V and 5 bases at J, leaving 5 bases unmatched. This CDR3 has 14 residues. Looked up from germline, CDR1 is MDHEN and CDR2 is SYDVKM.

This clone was seen a few times. This rearrangement joins TRBV7-2 to TRBJ1-5; D unresolved. Germline V lookup: CDR1 SGHTA, CDR2 FQGNSA. V lost 1 base, J lost 0 bases, and 7 bases lay in between. The CDR3 spans 15 residues. Written as DNA, the CDR3 is TGTGCCAGCAGCTTAGTAGCACATAGCAATCAGCCCCAGCATTTT. Translated: CASSLVAHSNQPQHF.

This clone was recorded at least ten times. The chain employs TRBV7-3 and TRBJ1-6; weak D call: TRBD1 (5 bases). The V gene's germline CDR1 is SGHTA and CDR2 FQGTGA. This CDR3 is 13 amino acids long. V lost 0 bases to trimming and J lost 11 bases, with 8 bases between them. The CDR3 reads CASSLTQGAPLHF. The DNA of the CDR3 is TGTGCCAGCAGCTTAACACAAGGGGCACCCCTCCACTTT. Full variable domain (outside the CDR3, taken from reference TRBV7-3 and TRBJ1-6): GAGVSQTPSNKVTEKGKYVELRCDPISGHTALYWYRQSLGQGPEFLIYFQGTGAADDSGLPNDRFFAVRPEGSVSTLKIQRTERGDSAVYLCASSLTQGAPLHFGNGTRLTVT.

The sample holds a few counts of this clone. V usage is TRBV21-1 and J usage is TRBJ2-4; the DNA was not used to check the table's D call, TRBD1. TRBV21-1 is listed as a pseudogene. This CDR3 comprises 15 residues. CDR3 in amino acids: CASSNRGVVKNIQYF. For the CDR3, the DNA is TGTGCCAGCAGCAACAGGGGGGTAGTCAAAAACATTCAGTACTTC.

The chain links TRBV9 to TRBJ2-2, with D possibly being TRBD1 (5 bases). Germline V gives CDR1 SGDLS, CDR2 YYNGEE. CDR3 size: 15 residues. Trimming took 0 bases from V and 1 from J, leaving 7 bases between them. The CDR3: CASSVVQGNTGELFF. As DNA, the CDR3 is TGTGCCAGCAGCGTAGTTCAGGGGAACACCGGGGAGCTGTTTTTT.

The V call is TRBV7-6, the J call TRBJ2-5; 10 positions match TRBD1. The CDR3 has 16 amino acids. J gave up 4 bases and V 1 base, and 6 bases lay outside the gene matches. Germline V gene sequence: CDR1 SGHVS, CDR2 FNYEAQ. Here the CDR3 reads CASSLDGQGVSETQYF. The CDR3 DNA is TGTGCCAGCAGCTTAGACGGACAGGGGGTCTCAGAGACCCAGTACTTC.

V and J are TRBV5-6 and TRBJ1-1; TRBD1 is a possible D gene (6 bases). CDR1 is SGHDT, CDR2 YYEEEE, per germline. The V end lost 6 bases, the J end lost 4 bases, and 13 bases lay between the germline ends. The CDR3 is 13 amino acids. Here the CDR3 reads CASTFQGSTEAFF. The CDR3 nucleotides read TGTGCCAGCACCTTCCAGGGGAGCACTGAAGCTTTCTTT.

This clone was recorded once. This chain joins TRBV5-5 and TRBJ2-7, with D possibly TRBD1 on 5 matching bases. V lost 4 bases and J lost 7, with 21 bases in between. Germline V lookup: CDR1 SGHKS, CDR2 YYEKEE (reference sequence). This CDR3 spans 15 amino acids. The CDR3 bases are TGTGCCAGCAGCCCTTATGGGGCCGCCCCTACTGAGCAGTACTTC. Amino acids: CASSPYGAAPTEQYF.

This chain connects TRBV6-5 to TRBJ1-1; D gene ambiguous. Germline loops: CDR1 MNHEY, CDR2 SVGAGI. The CDR3 consists of 15 residues. V was trimmed by 0 bases and J by 0 bases, leaving 8 bases between them. CDR3: CASSYSASLNTEAFF. The DNA for the CDR3 is TGTGCCAGCAGTTACTCGGCCAGTTTGAACACTGAAGCTTTCTTT.

This chain uses TRBV7-3 with TRBJ2-1; tentatively, D is TRBD2 (7 bases). Germline V gives CDR1 SGHTA, CDR2 FQGTGA. The CDR3 sequence is 17 residues long. V dropped 5 bases and J dropped 6 bases, with 23 bases sitting between them. In DNA form, the CDR3 reads TGTGCCAGCAGCCGACGGCCTAGCGGAGGGGGTTCCAATGAGCAGTTCTTC. Protein: CASSRRPSGGGSNEQFF.